Sequencing of this TCR beta chain was carried out in a study of cytomegalovirus exposure and HLA in healthy donors. Study-wide points: Confirmation was obtained in vitro that a few CMV-associated chains are specific for CMV antigens. Analyses of presence/absence relied on an assumption of roughly uniform sequencing depth across donors. The analysis excluded some indistinguishable V segments, including TRBV6-2 and TRBV6-3.

To note about this clone: The antigen is not known.

This CDR3 comprises 13 residues. Per the germline V gene, CDR1 is SQVTM and CDR2 is ANQGSEA. V lost 4 bases, J lost 2 bases, and 4 bases stayed unmatched. PCR involved 60 Vbeta and 13 Jbeta primers. Profiling relied on immunoSEQ multiplex PCR, and the TCRdb table lists in-frame clones only, not all of them. Its table lists about 200,000 clones. This rearrangement joins TRBV29-1 to TRBJ2-7, with TRBD1 identical over 8 bases. The sequence derives from a young woman in good health and CMV-seropositive. The sequencing sample was made of PBMCs. This CDR3 reads CSVVPGQAYEQYF. CDR3 DNA sequence: TGCAGCGTTGTACCGGGACAGGCCTACGAGCAGTACTTC.